Each of the 21 T cell receptor beta chains below was sequenced from the same sample in a study of technical replicates of blood from several donors. This table comes from immunoSEQ multiplex PCR, and its TCRdb copy is limited to in-frame clones, with some not included. The data hold 50,000 to 65,000 clones, with roughly 92% observed a single time. Sequencing input: PBMCs. The source of these receptors is a human donor in good health. Some clones in this sample may be carry-over from other donors' samples.

The rearrangement joins TRBV27 to TRBJ2-5, with TRBD2 matching over 13 bases. Germline assignment: CDR1 MNHEY and CDR2 SMNVEV (reference sequence). This CDR3 has 16 residues. V lost 6 bases, J lost 1 base, and 5 bases stayed unmatched. CDR3 loop: CASRTTSGGRQETQYF. The CDR3 DNA is TGTGCCAGCAGAACGACTAGCGGGGGGCGCCAAGAGACCCAGTACTTC.

The V gene is TRBV7-3, the J gene TRBJ2-1; TRBD2 aligns across 10 bases. The CDR3 covers 15 residues. Germline V CDR1 and CDR2: SGHTA, FQGTGA. Unmatched junction bases numbered 8, after V lost 5 bases and J lost 7 bases. The CDR3 DNA follows: TGTGCCAGCAGCAGCGAGCGGGAGGGCCCGAATGAGCAGTTCTTC. The encoded protein is CASSSEREGPNEQFF.

V and J are TRBV5-1 and TRBJ1-1; D gene unclear. V lost 0 bases to trimming and J lost 5 bases, with 11 bases between them. The germline V gene has CDR1 SGHRS and CDR2 YFSETQ. This CDR3 is built from 14 residues. CDR3 DNA sequence: TGCGCCAGCAGCTTGGCCGGCCAGAGGACTGAAGCTTTCTTT. Translating it yields CASSLAGQRTEAFF. Looking up the rest from reference TRBV5-1 and TRBJ1-1 gives the full variable domain: KAGVTQTPRYLIKTRGQQVTLSCSPISGHRSVSWYQQTPGQGLQFLFEYFSETQRNKGNFPGRFSGRQFSNSRSEMNVSTLELGDSALYLCASSLAGQRTEAFFGQGTRLTVV.

The chain couples TRBV5-8 to TRBJ2-5; D is perhaps TRBD1 (5 bases). CDR3 size: 14 residues. CDR1 is SGHTS and CDR2 is YDEGEE in the germline V gene. With 3 bases removed from V and 5 bases from J, the gap between germline ends came to 14 bases. The CDR3 DNA follows: TGTGCCAGCAGCTCGGGCAGGGTCTTCGAGACCCAGTACTTC. The encoded protein is CASSSGRVFETQYF.

The V call is TRBV6-1, the J call TRBJ1-2; possibly TRBD1 for D (6 bases). The CDR3 loop spans 13 amino acids. Trimming removed 4 bases from V and 8 bases from J, with 14 bases in between. Germline-derived CDR1 and CDR2 are MNHNS and SASEGT. In nucleotides, the CDR3 is TGTGCCAGCAGTGGGGGGGGCACAAACGGCTACACCTTC. Translating it yields CASSGGGTNGYTF.

The rearrangement joins TRBV6-1 to TRBJ2-7; 7 nucleotides agree with TRBD1. This CDR3 region has 16 residues. Germline CDR1 reads MNHNS; CDR2 reads SASEGT. With V trimmed by 4 bases and J by 5 bases, 14 bases remained unmatched. The CDR3 nucleotides are TGTGCCAGCAGTGGGTTTCGGGTGGGGGACAGTAACGAGCAGTACTTC. Translation: CASSGFRVGDSNEQYF.

The V and J genes are TRBV29-1 and TRBJ2-3, with TRBD2 matching 7 bases. Germline CDR1 and CDR2: SQVTM and ANQGSEA. With V trimmed by 4 bases and J by 2 bases, 9 bases remained unmatched. CDR3 length equals 15 residues. The CDR3 spells CSVGVRRGTTDTQYF. CDR3 DNA sequence: TGCAGCGTTGGGGTCCGGCGGGGGACCACAGATACGCAGTATTTT.

The chain recombines TRBV18 with TRBJ1-2; TRBD1 is a possible D gene (6 bases). The V end lost 5 bases, the J end lost 8 bases, and 18 bases lay between the germline ends. CDR1 is KGHSH and CDR2 is LQKENI in the germline V gene. The CDR3 covers 14 residues. The CDR3 region has the DNA TGTGCCAGCTCATCGGACAGTTTAAGGGGAGGCTACACCTTC. Residues: CASSSDSLRGGYTF.

This chain links TRBV18 with TRBJ2-7, with TRBD1 as a possible D gene (5 bases). Germline V CDR1 and CDR2: KGHSH, LQKENI. This CDR3 spans 14 amino acids. V was pared by 3 bases and J by 6 bases, with 15 bases between. CDR3: CASSPNPGLSEQYF. The CDR3 nucleotides read TGTGCCAGCTCACCTAATCCAGGGCTCTCCGAGCAGTACTTC.

The genes are TRBV15 and TRBJ1-2; 8 nucleotides agree with TRBD1. This CDR3 contains 15 residues. With V trimmed by 0 bases and J by 8 bases, 8 bases remained unmatched. Looked up from germline, CDR1 is LNHNV and CDR2 is YYDKDF (reference sequence). Written as DNA, the CDR3 is TGTGCCACCAGCAGAGATCAAGGACAGGGTGGAGGCTACACCTTC. Translated: CATSRDQGQGGGYTF. Combining the CDR3 with reference TRBV15 and TRBJ1-2 gives the whole variable domain DAMVIQNPRYQVTQFGKPVTLSCSQTLNHNVMYWYQQKSSQAPKLLFHYYDKDFNNEADTPDNFQSRRPNTSFCFLDIRSPGLGDTAMYLCATSRDQGQGGGYTFGSGTRLTVV.

The chain joins TRBV15 to TRBJ1-3; weak D call: TRBD1 (5 bases). The germline V gene encodes CDR1 LNHNV and CDR2 YYDKDF (reference sequence). CDR3 size: 15 residues. Between the trimmed V and J ends, which lost 0 bases and 4 bases, there was a span of 10 bases. The chain's CDR3 is CATSRDSTGGNTIYF. The CDR3 nucleotides read TGTGCCACCAGCAGAGATAGTACAGGAGGAAACACCATATATTTT.

This clone was recorded only once. The chain joins TRBV9 to TRBJ1-2, with TRBD1 matching 12 bases. The CDR3 is 16 residues long. Germline lookup yields CDR1 SGDLS and CDR2 YYNGEE. The V gene end was trimmed by 6 bases and the J gene end by 3 bases; junction bases not matched to a gene: 9. The CDR3 nucleotides read TGTGCCAGCAACCCCGGGACAGGGGGCTGGCACTATGGCTACACCTTC. Translating it yields CASNPGTGGWHYGYTF.

This clone has a single count. The chain couples TRBV10-3 to TRBJ1-4; D remains ambiguous. CDR1 and CDR2 from the germline V gene are ENHRY and SYGVKD. Between the trimmed V and J ends, which lost 2 bases and 8 bases, there was a span of 18 bases. This CDR3 contains 16 residues. The CDR3 DNA reads as TGTGCCATCAGTGAGCCTGCCCCCCGGGGTCCGGAAAAACTGTTTTTT. This translates into CAISEPAPRGPEKLFF.

This chain uses TRBV7-9 with TRBJ2-7; 7 bases line up with TRBD2. This CDR3 has 16 residues. From germline, CDR1 is SEHNR and CDR2 FQNEAQ (reference sequence). V shed 5 bases and J 0 bases; nucleotides not matched to a gene: 10. Here the CDR3 DNA reads TGTGCCAGCAGCCAGCCCGGGAGGCAGGGCTCCTACGAGCAGTACTTC. Translation gives CASSQPGRQGSYEQYF.

The chain is built from TRBV7-2 and TRBJ2-1; 9 bases agree with TRBD2. V was clipped by 1 base and J by 9 bases; unmatched bases: 7. The CDR3 runs to 15 residues. CDR1 is SGHTA and CDR2 is FQGNSA in the germline V gene. In DNA, the CDR3 is TGTGCCAGCAGCTTAGGTAGCGGGAGCAGTCTTGAGCAGTTCTTC. Translation: CASSLGSGSSLEQFF.

The rearrangement joins TRBV6-5 to TRBJ1-1; tentatively, D is TRBD1 (6 bases). With 6 bases removed from V and 0 bases from J, the gap between germline ends came to 8 bases. CDR3 size: 13 residues. Germline CDR1 is MNHEY and CDR2 is SVGAGI. Written as DNA, the CDR3 is TGTGCCAGCAGCCGACAGGTGAACACTGAAGCTTTCTTT. Its translation is CASSRQVNTEAFF.

A remark on this clone: The junction does not match germline at one end; this may be a read error. This chain joins TRBV11-3 and TRBJ2-4; no clear D gene. Germline CDR1 and CDR2: SGHNT and YENEEA. The length of the CDR3 is 11 residues. CDR3 sequence reads: CASSLVNNQYF. CDR3 nucleotides: TGTGCCAGCAGCTTAGTTAACAATCAGTACTTC.

The gene calls are TRBV29-1 and TRBJ1-5, with a tentative D call TRBD1 (5 bases). CDR3 length: 12 amino acids. CDR1 and CDR2 from the germline V gene are SQVTM and ANQGSEA. Between the trimmed V and J ends, which lost 7 bases and 4 bases, there was a span of 11 bases. CDR3 in amino acids: CSAGTPNQPQHF. The CDR3 DNA is TGCAGCGCCGGGACTCCAAATCAGCCCCAGCATTTT. Full variable domain (outside the CDR3, taken from reference TRBV29-1 and TRBJ1-5): SAVISQKPSRDICQRGTSLTIQCQVDSQVTMMFWYRQQPGQSLTLIATANQGSEATYESGFVIDKFPISRPNLTFSTLTVSNMSPEDSSIYLCSAGTPNQPQHFGDGTRLSIL.

The CDR3 DNA is TGTGCCAGCAGCTTAGCGAGAGAGACCCAGTACTTC. It codes for CASSLARETQYF. The rearrangement uses TRBV11-2 and TRBJ2-5; D not resolved. This CDR3 region has 12 residues. Deletions cut 1 base from V and 4 bases from J, with 4 bases between. CDR1 is SGHAT, CDR2 FQNNGV, per germline.

The chain joins TRBV7-2 to TRBJ2-7, with D tentatively TRBD2 (5 bases). Trimming removed 6 bases at V and 3 bases at J, with 12 bases between. The CDR3 length is 13 residues. CDR1 is SGHTA, CDR2 FQGNSA, per germline. The CDR3 nucleotides read TGTGCCAGCAGGGGTGGGGAGAACTACGAGCAGTACTTC. This codes for CASRGGENYEQYF.

The J gene is TRBJ2-5, the V gene TRBV4-1; 10 nucleotides match TRBD2. The CDR3 contains 16 residues. Germline loops: CDR1 MGHRA, CDR2 YSYEKL. The ends lost 3 bases at V and 2 bases at J; junction bases unmatched: 6. This chain's CDR3 is CASSQATSGNQETQYF. For the CDR3, the DNA is TGCGCCAGCAGCCAGGCAACTAGCGGGAATCAAGAGACCCAGTACTTC.